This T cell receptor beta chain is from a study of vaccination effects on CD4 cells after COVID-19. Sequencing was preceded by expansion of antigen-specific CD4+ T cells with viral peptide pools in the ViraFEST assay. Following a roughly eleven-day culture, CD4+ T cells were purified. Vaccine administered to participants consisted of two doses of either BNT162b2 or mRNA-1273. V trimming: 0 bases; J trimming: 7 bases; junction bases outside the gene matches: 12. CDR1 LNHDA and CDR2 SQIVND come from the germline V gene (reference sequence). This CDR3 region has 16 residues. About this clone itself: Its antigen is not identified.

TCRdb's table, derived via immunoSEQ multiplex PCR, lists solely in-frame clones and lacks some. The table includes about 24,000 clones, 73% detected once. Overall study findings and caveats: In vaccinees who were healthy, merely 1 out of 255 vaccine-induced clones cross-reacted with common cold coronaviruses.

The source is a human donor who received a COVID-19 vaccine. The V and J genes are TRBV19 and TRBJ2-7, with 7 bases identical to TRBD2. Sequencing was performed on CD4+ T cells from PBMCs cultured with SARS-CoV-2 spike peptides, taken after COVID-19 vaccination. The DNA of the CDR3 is TGTGCCAGTAGTATAGATTTTGGGACTACTCCTAGGGAGCAGTACTTC. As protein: CASSIDFGTTPREQYF. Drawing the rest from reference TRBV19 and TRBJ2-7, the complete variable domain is DGGITQSPKYLFRKEGQNVTLSCEQNLNHDAMYWYRQDPGQGLRLIYYSQIVNDFQKGDIAEGYSVSREKKESFPLTVTSAQKNPTAFYLCASSIDFGTTPREQYFGPGTRLTVT.